These T cell receptor beta chains were read from a single sample in a study of cytomegalovirus exposure and HLA in healthy donors. Sequencing was performed with immunoSEQ multiplex PCR; in TCRdb, only in-frame clones are kept and a portion is missing. The sample has some 200,000 clones, around 84% seen once; the top ten hold around 2.5%. Sequencing input: PBMCs. The receptors originated from a woman aged 45 to 65 in good health and CMV-seropositive. Each CDR3 is given with its conserved first and last residue. D genes are given only for firm matches. The size field is filled for only some rows; it gives once, few, many or a size class.

J: TRBJ1-5; D: TRBD1; length: 14; V: TRBV6-1; size: NA; CDR3: CASSAFQGGQPQHF; DNA: TGTGCCAGCAGTGCGTTTCAGGGGGGTCAGCCCCAGCATTTT
J: TRBJ1-6; D: TRBD1; length: 13; V: TRBV30; size: NA; CDR3: CAWRGTGNSPLHF; DNA: TGTGCCTGGAGAGGGACAGGCAATTCACCCCTCCACTTT
J: TRBJ1-5; D: TRBD1; length: 14; V: TRBV6-5; size: NA; CDR3: CASSPDRGNQPQHF; DNA: TGTGCCAGCAGTCCGGACAGGGGCAATCAGCCCCAGCATTTT
J: TRBJ2-1; D: TRBD2; length: 15; V: TRBV19; size: NA; CDR3: CASTETSFAFGEQFF; DNA: TGTGCCAGTACCGAGACTAGCTTTGCCTTTGGTGAGCAGTTCTTC
J: TRBJ2-5; D: NA; length: 15; V: TRBV6-6; size: NA; CDR3: CASSYDQTVQETQYF; DNA: TGTGCCAGCAGTTACGACCAGACAGTCCAAGAGACCCAGTACTTC
J: TRBJ2-7; D: NA; length: 12; V: TRBV28; size: NA; CDR3: CASSLPGYEQYF; DNA: TGTGCCAGCAGTTTACCAGGGTACGAGCAGTACTTC
J: TRBJ1-2; D: NA; length: 12; V: TRBV2; size: few; CDR3: CASTLPPDGYTF; DNA: TGTGCCAGCACCCTCCCCCCGGATGGCTACACCTTC
J: TRBJ2-1; D: NA; length: 15; V: TRBV19; size: once; CDR3: CASSIAWGPYNEQFF; DNA: TGTGCCAGTAGTATCGCCTGGGGCCCCTACAATGAGCAGTTCTTC
J: TRBJ2-3; D: TRBD2; length: 15; V: TRBV7-3; size: NA; CDR3: CASSPSGGLTDTQYF; DNA: TGTGCCAGCAGTCCCAGCGGGGGGCTCACAGATACGCAGTATTTT
J: TRBJ2-2; D: TRBD1; length: 14; V: TRBV27; size: NA; CDR3: CASKGTGRTGELFF; DNA: TGTGCCAGCAAGGGGACAGGGCGGACCGGGGAGCTGTTTTTT
J: TRBJ2-2; D: TRBD2; length: 16; V: TRBV7-9; size: NA; CDR3: CASSSTAGKNTGELFF; DNA: TGTGCCAGCAGCTCAACAGCGGGAAAGAACACCGGGGAGCTGTTTTTT
J: TRBJ1-5; D: TRBD1; length: 15; V: TRBV6-6; size: NA; CDR3: CASRRDRESNQPQHF; DNA: TGTGCCAGCAGGAGAGACAGGGAGTCCAATCAGCCCCAGCATTTT
J: TRBJ2-3; D: TRBD2; length: 14; V: TRBV6-5; size: NA; CDR3: CASSYGGVADTQYF; DNA: TGTGCCAGCAGCTACGGGGGGGTTGCAGATACGCAGTATTTT
J: TRBJ1-5; D: TRBD1; length: 14; V: TRBV18; size: few; CDR3: CASSPPGQGQPQHF; DNA: TGTGCCAGCTCACCACCGGGACAGGGGCAGCCCCAGCATTTT
J: TRBJ1-2; D: TRBD1; length: 13; V: TRBV6-6; size: NA; CDR3: CASSAGTGFGYTF; DNA: TGTGCCAGCAGTGCCGGGACAGGTTTTGGCTACACCTTC
J: TRBJ2-5; D: NA; length: 12; V: TRBV7-2; size: NA; CDR3: CASRSPRETQYF; DNA: TGTGCCAGCAGATCCCCCAGGGAGACCCAGTACTTC
J: TRBJ2-3; D: TRBD2; length: 16; V: TRBV7-9; size: NA; CDR3: CASSYQGLAATDTQYF; DNA: TGTGCCAGCAGCTATCAGGGACTAGCGGCCACAGATACGCAGTATTTT